The TCR beta chain under discussion was sequenced for a study of cytomegalovirus exposure and HLA in healthy donors. Study-wide findings and caveats: In a later analysis, a missense DCLRE1C variant was linked to TCR beta V- and J-gene trimming. In presence/absence analyses, roughly uniform sequencing depth across donors was assumed.

The PCR was carried out with 60 Vbeta primers and 13 Jbeta primers. Sequenced by immunoSEQ multiplex PCR; TCRdb stores in-frame clones only, minus some. Its table records approximately 82,000 clones. Unmatched junction bases numbered 5, after V lost 6 bases and J lost 4 bases. This CDR3 contains 12 residues. Germline assignment: CDR1 SQVTM and CDR2 ANQGSEA. In the case of this clone: Its antigen is unknown.

The clonotype was recovered from a woman aged 60-75 years in good health and CMV-seronegative. The chain recombines TRBV29-1 with TRBJ2-7; 8 bases map to TRBD1. The sequenced sample was PBMCs. CDR3 DNA sequence: TGCAGCGTCGGACAGGGCAGGTACGAGCAGTACTTC. As protein: CSVGQGRYEQYF.